This TCR beta chain appears in the sequencing data of a study of T cell responses to AZD1222 COVID-19 vaccine. Across the whole study: Samples with a second dose at about 4 or about 12 weeks were pooled together.

The data were produced by immunoSEQ multiplex PCR, yet TCRdb's version contains in-frame clones alone and is incomplete. The table lists approximately 130,000 clones, over 90% of them singletons. The CDR3 spans 14 residues. The V end lost 0 bases, the J end lost 6 bases, and 9 bases lay between the germline ends. The germline V gene has CDR1 SGDLS and CDR2 YYNGEE. The sequenced sample was peripheral blood, obtained on day 0 of AZD1222 vaccination. The chain couples TRBV9 to TRBJ1-4; D not certain. This TCR came from an adult in good health. The CDR3 coding sequence is TGTGCCAGCAGCGTAGGAACAGATTATGAAAAACTGTTTTTT. This sequence encodes CASSVGTDYEKLFF. Combining the CDR3 with reference TRBV9 and TRBJ1-4 gives the whole variable domain DSGVTQTPKHLITATGQRVTLRCSPRSGDLSVYWYQQSLDQGLQFLIQYYNGEERAKGNILERFSAQQFPDLHSELNLSSLELGDSALYFCASSVGTDYEKLFFGSGTQLSVL.